These 21 T cell receptor beta chains came from one sample sequenced in a study of cytomegalovirus exposure and HLA in healthy donors (dated by TCRdb to 2016 to 2017). The library was built by means of the immunoSEQ multiplex PCR assay. A mixture of 60 forward primers for TCR Vbeta segments and 13 reverse primers for TCR Jbeta segments was used in the multiplex PCR. TCRdb took over this immuneACCESS table, retaining in-frame rearrangements with V and J assigned. Such tables are incomplete; in checked studies, under half of the missing clones stem from an unresolved V gene, and the remainder is unexplained. The sample has around 61,000 clones on record, approximately 83% of them singletons. Jointly, the top ten make up 1.7% of the sample. The sample was PBMCs. These receptors were taken from a man aged 35 to 55 in good health and CMV-seronegative.

This sequence joins TRBV10-3 and TRBJ2-5, with D tentatively TRBD2 (5 bases). This CDR3 region has 12 residues. Deletions cut 10 bases from V and 5 bases from J, with 14 bases between. Germline CDR1 and CDR2: ENHRY and SYGVKD. CDR3 nucleotides: TGTGCCAGTCGTTCTCCGGGGGAGACCCAGTACTTC. The encoded protein is CASRSPGETQYF.

This CDR3 is CASSPGATNEKLFF. DNA for the CDR3: TGCGCCAGCAGCCCAGGGGCAACTAATGAAAAACTGTTTTTT. The chain uses TRBV4-1 and TRBJ1-4; weak D call: TRBD1 (6 bases). This CDR3 is built from 14 residues. Germline-derived CDR1 and CDR2 are MGHRA and YSYEKL. V lost 4 bases to trimming and J lost 0 bases, with 6 bases between them.

The chain is built from TRBV5-1 and TRBJ1-1; D remains ambiguous. Germline V gene lookup returns CDR1 SGHRS and CDR2 YFSETQ. This CDR3 contains 13 residues. V lost 0 bases and J lost 4, with 7 bases in between. This CDR3 is CASSLEGGTEAFF. In DNA, the CDR3 is TGCGCCAGCAGCTTGGAAGGAGGCACTGAAGCTTTCTTT.

This clone turned up a few times. The rearrangement links TRBV28 to TRBJ1-1, with a possible D match to TRBD1 (5 bases). The CDR3 runs 17 residues. Per germline, CDR1 MDHEN and CDR2 SYDVKM. Trimming took 0 bases from V and 3 from J, leaving 17 bases between them. The chain's CDR3 is CASSLWQGRLLDTEAFF. The CDR3 coding sequence is TGTGCCAGCAGTTTATGGCAGGGTCGACTTCTGGACACTGAAGCTTTCTTT.

The chain recombines TRBV4-3 with TRBJ1-2, with 9 positions matching TRBD1. V shed 0 bases and J 7 bases; nucleotides not matched to a gene: 3. The length of the CDR3 is 14 residues. Germline CDR1 is LGHNA and CDR2 is YSLEER. For the CDR3, the DNA is TGCGCCAGCAGCCAAGATCCGACAGGGGGTGGCTACACCTTC. Amino acid sequence: CASSQDPTGGGYTF.

This clone was detected only a few times. The J gene is TRBJ2-1, the V gene TRBV21-1; whether TRBD1, the table's D call, matches the DNA was not checked. TRBV21-1 is reported as a pseudogene. The CDR3 is 18 residues long. The CDR3 region has the DNA TGTGCCAGCCAGCAAAGGGACAGCCAATCCACATCCTACAATGAGCAGTTCTTC. Protein sequence: CASQQRDSQSTSYNEQFF.

This chain joins TRBV5-1 and TRBJ2-2; no reliable D call. Deletions cut 3 bases from V and 4 bases from J, with 10 bases between. Germline lookup yields CDR1 SGHRS and CDR2 YFSETQ. CDR3 size: 14 residues. The CDR3 DNA follows: TGCGCCAGCAGCTCGTTACAGACCACCGGGGAGCTGTTTTTT. Translating it yields CASSSLQTTGELFF.

This chain links TRBV11-3 with TRBJ1-1; D gene ambiguous. CDR3 size: 14 residues. Trimming cost V 1 base and J 11 bases, with 17 bases left between them. Germline values: CDR1 SGHNT, CDR2 YENEEA. CDR3 sequence reads: CASSLGAVAARAFF. In DNA, the CDR3 is TGTGCCAGCAGCTTAGGAGCTGTGGCCGCGCGGGCTTTCTTT. The full variable domain, in which reference TRBV11-3 and TRBJ1-1 provide the parts outside the CDR3, is EAGVVQSPRYKIIEKKQPVAFWCNPISGHNTLYWYLQNLGQGPELLIRYENEEAVDDSQLPKDRFSAERLKGVDSTLKIQPAELGDSAVYLCASSLGAVAARAFFGQGTRLTVV.

The chain recombines TRBV19 with TRBJ2-2, with a weak D call TRBD2 (6 bases). Per the germline V gene, CDR1 is LNHDA and CDR2 is SQIVND (reference sequence). The CDR3 is 15 residues long. V was pared by 5 bases and J by 1 base, with 11 bases between. CDR3 region: CASSLAGRNTGELFF. The CDR3 DNA reads as TGTGCCAGTAGTTTGGCGGGGAGGAACACCGGGGAGCTGTTTTTT.

This clone was observed once. A junction boundary mismatches the germline segment, possibly from a read error. V and J are TRBV5-1 and TRBJ1-1; 7 nucleotides align to TRBD1. Looked up from germline, CDR1 is SGHRS and CDR2 is YFSETQ. This CDR3 has 16 residues. This chain's CDR3 is CAGSLAVQGVSTEAFF. Here the CDR3 DNA reads TGCGCCGGCAGCTTGGCAGTCCAGGGGGTCAGCACTGAAGCTTTCTTT.

This sequence joins TRBV6-5 and TRBJ2-2, with 11 bases aligning to TRBD2. The CDR3 contains 15 residues. The ends lost 8 bases at V and 2 bases at J; junction bases unmatched: 4. Germline V gene lookup returns CDR1 MNHEY and CDR2 SVGAGI. CDR3 sequence reads: CASRLAGINTGELFF. Written as DNA, the CDR3 is TGTGCCAGCCGACTAGCGGGGATAAACACCGGGGAGCTGTTTTTT.

The chain couples TRBV6-1 to TRBJ1-5; possibly TRBD1 for D (5 bases). The V and J ends lost 5 bases and 0 bases respectively, with 11 bases between them. This CDR3 has 15 amino acids. In germline, CDR1 is MNHNS, CDR2 SASEGT. CDR3 in DNA: TGTGCCAGCAGTCCTCAGGGAAATAGCAATCAGCCCCAGCATTTT. Protein: CASSPQGNSNQPQHF.

The chain joins TRBV30 to TRBJ1-1; 8 positions match TRBD1. V lost 4 bases to trimming and J lost 5 bases; unmatched junction nucleotides: 12. This CDR3 region has 15 residues. The germline CDR1 and CDR2 sequences are GTSNPN and SVGIG (reference sequence). CDR3 in amino acids: CAWILRTGNRTEAFF. CDR3 in DNA: TGTGCCTGGATCCTCCGGACAGGGAATCGGACTGAAGCTTTCTTT.

The J gene is TRBJ1-5, the V gene TRBV15; D possibly corresponds to TRBD1 (5 bases). This CDR3 region has 14 residues. Germline V gives CDR1 LNHNV, CDR2 YYDKDF (reference sequence). Trimming stripped 2 bases from V and 8 bases from J, with 13 bases between. CDR3 DNA: TGTGCCACCAGCAGATATTGGGGGGAGAAGCCCCAGCATTTT. It encodes CATSRYWGEKPQHF.

This chain connects TRBV28 to TRBJ1-3; D ambiguous. The CDR3 length is 16 residues. The V end was cut by 5 bases, the J end by 0 bases, with 14 bases between. The germline V gene has CDR1 MDHEN and CDR2 SYDVKM. In DNA, the CDR3 is TGTGCCAGCAGTCCCGCGGGGTCAGTCTCTGGAAACACCATATATTTT. This encodes CASSPAGSVSGNTIYF. The variable domain in full, completed from reference TRBV28 and TRBJ1-3, reads DVKVTQSSRYLVKRTGEKVFLECVQDMDHENMFWYRQDPGLGLRLIYFSYDVKMKEKGDIPEGYSVSREKKERFSLILESASTNQTSMYLCASSPAGSVSGNTIYFGEGSWLTVV.

On this clone: At the DNA level, this CDR3 is encoded by other sequences in the same sample as well. The rearrangement joins TRBV6-5 to TRBJ1-2, with D maybe TRBD1 (6 bases). The CDR3 runs 13 residues. Germline V gene data show CDR1 as MNHEY and CDR2 as SVGAGI. V shed 6 bases and J shed 4 bases, with 12 bases lying between them. The CDR3 DNA sequence: TGTGCCAGCAGCCAGGGACAATCCTATGGCTACACCTTC. Its protein product is CASSQGQSYGYTF.

This chain uses TRBV5-4 with TRBJ1-2, with D perhaps TRBD1 (6 bases). The V gene's germline CDR1 is SGHNT and CDR2 YYREEE (reference sequence). The CDR3 length is 14 residues. Trimming removed 4 bases at V and 6 bases at J, with 16 bases between. CDR3 DNA: TGTGCCAGCAGCCAGCCGAGGGGGGGTGATGGCTACACCTTC. This sequence encodes CASSQPRGGDGYTF.

The chain couples TRBV28 to TRBJ1-2; 8 bases agree with TRBD1. V lost 3 bases, J lost 8 bases, and 8 bases stayed unmatched. CDR3 length equals 14 residues. Germline assignment: CDR1 MDHEN and CDR2 SYDVKM. CDR3 loop: CASSLQGAKGGYTF. The CDR3, as DNA: TGTGCCAGCAGTTTGCAGGGGGCGAAGGGCGGCTACACCTTC.

The gene calls are TRBV9 and TRBJ1-5; D call uncertain. The ends were cut back, 0 bases at V and 7 bases at J, with 11 bases in the middle. The germline gives CDR1 SGDLS, CDR2 YYNGEE. The CDR3 is 14 amino acids. CDR3 DNA sequence: TGTGCCAGCAGCGTAGGGCAGGCTGGACAGCCCCAGCATTTT. Its translation is CASSVGQAGQPQHF. The whole variable domain, filled in from reference TRBV9 and TRBJ1-5, reads DSGVTQTPKHLITATGQRVTLRCSPRSGDLSVYWYQQSLDQGLQFLIQYYNGEERAKGNILERFSAQQFPDLHSELNLSSLELGDSALYFCASSVGQAGQPQHFGDGTRLSIL.

This clone occurred once. V usage is TRBV20-1 and J usage is TRBJ2-2; a weak D match, TRBD1 (5 bases). This CDR3 comprises 11 residues. V was clipped by 3 bases and J by 7 bases, with 6 bases between them. The V gene's germline CDR1 is DFQATT and CDR2 SNEGSKA (reference sequence). The CDR3 nucleotides read TGCAGTGCTAGTAGGGGCGGGGAGCTGTTTTTT. Translation gives CSASRGGELFF.

The chain is built from TRBV6-1 and TRBJ2-7, with D perhaps matching TRBD1 or TRBD2 (6 bases each). Germline V gene lookup returns CDR1 MNHNS and CDR2 SASEGT. Trimming removed 6 bases at V and 7 bases at J, with 22 bases between. The CDR3 is made up of 15 amino acids. The chain's CDR3 is CASRAGTLLGGEQYV. The DNA of the CDR3 is TGTGCCAGCAGGGCAGGGACACTCTTAGGGGGGGAGCAGTACGTC.